This T cell receptor beta chain was profiled in a study of tumor-infiltrating lymphocytes in primary liver carcinoma. In the study overall: Spanning 30 to 69 years of age, the patients were men and women.

With regard to this clonotype: No conserved phenylalanine or tryptophan ends this CDR3, so it is likely a read error. It is unclear where the CDR3 begins or ends on the DNA, so no DNA is shown, and the CDR3 is as TCRdb lists it.

Starting material for RNA and DNA co-extraction consisted of about 17-31 mg of unsorted bulk tissue. Surgical resection was used to treat these primary liver carcinoma patients. The patients carried chronic HBV infection and had received no treatment. From its first to its last residue, the CDR3 has 15 amino acids. From around 530 ng of total RNA, TCR beta-specific cDNA was reverse-transcribed using a constant-region primer. Three nested multiplex PCR rounds, a slightly modified ARM-PCR method, built the TCR beta libraries. For roughly 10 cycles apiece, the opening two PCR rounds ran with TRBV1-TRBV30 forward primers and a C-beta reverse primer. Each CDR3 protein gets one entry after TCRdb re-called the multiplex PCR reads with MiXCR. The profile shows about 75,000 distinct CDR3 sequences, roughly two thirds of them singletons.

The sequence was collected from a man in his forties with primary liver carcinoma and hepatitis B virus infection. The chain combines TRBV21-1 with TRBJ2-5; no check of the table's D call, TRBD2, against the DNA was made. TRBV21-1 is noted as a pseudogene. The material sequenced was tumor-adjacent normal liver tissue. CDR3 sequence: CASSKEEKWRETRYL.